The rows below give T cell receptor beta chains drawn from one sample of a study of cytomegalovirus exposure and HLA in healthy donors. Assay: immunoSEQ multiplex PCR; the TCRdb copy retains only in-frame clones and omits some. The top ten hold around 1.9% of the sample, which has 150,000 to 200,000 clones, 81% seen once. The specimen sequenced was PBMCs. These receptors all come from a man aged 18 to 29 in good health and CMV-seronegative. Each CDR3 is given with its conserved first and last residue. A D gene is named only where the DNA matches it firmly. Where a row states a size, it is once, few, many or the class of an expanded clone; other rows omit it.

j_call v_call cdr3_length clone_size d_call cdr3_nt cdr3_aa
TRBJ2-1 TRBV7-6 15 - TRBD2 TGTGCCAGCAGCTTATCTAGCGGGAACTACAATGAGCAGTTCTTC CASSLSSGNYNEQFF
TRBJ2-1 TRBV5-6 16 - TRBD2 TGTGCCAGCAGCTTTTGGACTAGCGCCTCCTACAATGAGCAGTTCTTC CASSFWTSASYNEQFF
TRBJ2-5 TRBV6-5 15 - TRBD1 TGTGCCAGCAGTAACTCGGGACAGGGTAAAGAGACCCAGTACTTC CASSNSGQGKETQYF
TRBJ2-3 TRBV7-6 16 - TRBD2 TGTGCCAGCAGCGTAAGGCTAGCGGGGGGACCAGATACGCAGTATTTT CASSVRLAGGPDTQYF
TRBJ2-7 TRBV29-1 14 - TRBD1 TGCAGCGTTAACCTAGTACCTACAGGGGGCGAGCAGTACTTC CSVNLVPTGGEQYF
TRBJ1-3 TRBV11-2 16 - - TGTGCCAGCAGCTTAGATCGCGGGGCTACTGGAAACACCATATATTTT CASSLDRGATGNTIYF
TRBJ2-3 TRBV29-1 15 once - TGCAGCGTTGAAGATCAAGTAAGAGCGTTGGATACGCAGTATTTT CSVEDQVRALDTQYF
TRBJ2-1 TRBV19 13 - TRBD1 TGTGCCAGTAGCACCACAGGGGCTCTTGAGCAGTTCTTC CASSTTGALEQFF
TRBJ2-2 TRBV6-5 13 - - TGTGCCAGCAGCCCTTATTACACCGGGGAGCTGTTTTTT CASSPYYTGELFF
TRBJ2-3 TRBV7-6 16 few - TGTGCCAGCAGCTTTAATAAGGGGGGGACCACAGATACGCAGTATTTT CASSFNKGGTTDTQYF
TRBJ1-4 TRBV6-6 13 once TRBD1 TGTGCGACCACGGGGACAGTTAGAGGGAAACTGTTTTTT CATTGTVRGKLFF
TRBJ2-1 TRBV28 15 once TRBD1 TGTGCCAGCAGTCCCCGTGGACAGGGGTCCAATGAGCAGTTCTTC CASSPRGQGSNEQFF
TRBJ2-7 TRBV5-4 13 - - TGTGCCAGCAGCTTGGACAGGGCCTACGAGCAGTACTTC CASSLDRAYEQYF
TRBJ1-1 TRBV29-1 14 - TRBD1 TGCAGCGTTGAGGCAGGGGGCACGTGGACTGAAGCTTTCTTT CSVEAGGTWTEAFF
TRBJ2-1 TRBV6-5 16 - TRBD1 TGTGCCAGCAGTTACTGGCAGGGACAGGGAATTTATGAGCAGTTCTTC CASSYWQGQGIYEQFF
TRBJ2-7 TRBV4-1 15 - TRBD1 TGCGCCAGCAGCCAACCAGGGGGTCGGGCCTACGAGCAGTACTTC CASSQPGGRAYEQYF
TRBJ2-7 TRBV6-6 13 - - TGTGCCAGCAGCCGGGAGACCGGGTACGAGCAGTACTTC CASSRETGYEQYF
TRBJ2-5 TRBV5-1 15 - TRBD1 TGCGCCACCTCGAACCCACAGGGGTCCCAAGAGACCCAGTACTTC CATSNPQGSQETQYF
TRBJ2-2 TRBV27 17 - TRBD1 TGTGCCAGCAGGTCCCTGACAGGGAAAAGAATTGCCGGGGAGCTGTTTTTT CASRSLTGKRIAGELFF
TRBJ1-6 TRBV7-8 16 - TRBD1 TGTGCCAGCAGCTTAGAAGGACAGGGGCACAATTCACCCCTCCACTTT CASSLEGQGHNSPLHF
TRBJ1-2 TRBV20-1 11 - - TGCAGTGCTGTAGACGGGGTTGGCTACACCTTC CSAVDGVGYTF
TRBJ1-4 TRBV19 15 - - TGTGCCAGTAGTCCCCGTGCAGGGCCTAATGAAAAACTGTTTTTT CASSPRAGPNEKLFF